This TCR beta chain was captured by sequencing in a study of T cell repertoires in cytomegalovirus infection. Looked up from germline, CDR1 is ENHRY and CDR2 is SYGVKD. V lost 2 bases to trimming and J lost 8 bases, with 7 bases between them. This CDR3 comprises 13 residues. For this clonotype: The antigen is undetermined.

General study points: In two of eight donors, the top clonotype was HLA-C-restricted CMV-specific.

Using its own MiXCR run on the reads, TCRdb lists one record per CDR3 protein. The sample comprises 310,000 or so distinct CDR3 sequences, 20% to 30% of which are singletons, and approximately 12% rests with the top ten. This receptor was taken from a human donor in good health (CMV status not recorded). Some clones in this sample may be carry-over from other donors' samples. The sample was cultured PBMCs, taken from culture after CMV antigen stimulation. The rearrangement joins TRBV10-3 to TRBJ1-6; D may be TRBD1 (5 bases). The CDR3 bases are TGTGCCATCAGTGAGACGACAGATTCACCCCTCCACTTT. This gives the protein CAISETTDSPLHF.